This T cell receptor (beta chain) was identified during a study of blood T cells in healthy people across ages. Across the study: Through template switching, about one barcoded beta molecule was captured per two T cells, as measured in model experiments.

General observations from the study: Without sorted subsets, naive and antigen-experienced compartments could not be conclusively compared. The diversity estimates, figures obtained from one million T cells, were considered underestimates.

Drawn from each donor were approximately 9.2 milliliters of peripheral blood. The germline CDR1 and CDR2 sequences are LGHDT and YNNKEL (reference sequence). With 1 base removed from V and 6 bases from J, the gap between germline ends came to 15 bases. The CDR3 has 15 residues. Comments on this clonotype: Its antigen is not identified.

Sample-barcoded 5' priming and a J-beta primer mix drove a second PCR of 7 to 11 cycles. TCRdb fed the 5' RACE reads into MiXCR, producing one record per CDR3 protein. The repertoire holds about 1,600,000 distinct CDR3 sequences, roughly 40% seen once, with under 8% in the top ten. The sample was blood. The sequence derives from a woman aged 18-35 years in good health. This sequence joins TRBV3-1 and TRBJ1-1; tentative D call: TRBD1 (6 bases). CDR3 amino acids: CASSQGGARIAEAFF. The CDR3 nucleotides are TGTGCCAGCAGCCAAGGGGGGGCGAGGATCGCTGAAGCTTTCTTT.